The rows below give T cell receptor beta chains drawn from one sample of a study of blood T cell repertoires in COVID-19. TCRdb keeps only in-frame clones here, not all; method: immunoSEQ multiplex PCR. The sample gives 80,000 to 85,000 clones, roughly 88% of which show up once; approximately 4.4% is in the top ten. Sequenced material: peripheral blood. Receptors were obtained from a woman older than 75 with acute or convalescent COVID-19. The CDR3 runs from the conserved cysteine through the conserved F or W. The D gene is left open where the match is weak. The size of a clone is reported for some rows only, either as once, few or many, or as a class for expanded clones.

j_gene: TRBJ2-3
abundance: NA
v_gene: TRBV7-2
d_gene: NA
CDR3nt: TGTGCCAGCAGCCAAAAGACTGGCACAGATACGCAGTATTTT
CDR3aa: CASSQKTGTDTQYF

j_gene: TRBJ1-2
abundance: NA
v_gene: TRBV27
d_gene: NA
CDR3nt: TGTGCCAGCAGTTTACGGGGGGTTGGTGGCTACACCTTC
CDR3aa: CASSLRGVGGYTF

j_gene: TRBJ2-2
abundance: NA
v_gene: TRBV5-1
d_gene: NA
CDR3nt: TGCGCCAGCAGCTTTCCGGTGGACACCGGGGAGCTGTTTTTT
CDR3aa: CASSFPVDTGELFF

j_gene: TRBJ2-7
abundance: NA
v_gene: TRBV11-2
d_gene: TRBD2
CDR3nt: TGTGCCAGCAGCCCGTTGGCGGGAGGGCCTAACGAGCAGTACTTC
CDR3aa: CASSPLAGGPNEQYF

j_gene: TRBJ2-7
abundance: once
v_gene: TRBV14
d_gene: TRBD1
CDR3nt: TGTGCCAGCAGCCAAGCCAGGGGGAGTACCTACGAGCAGTACTTC
CDR3aa: CASSQARGSTYEQYF

j_gene: TRBJ2-1
abundance: NA
v_gene: TRBV13
d_gene: TRBD1
CDR3nt: TGTGCCAGCAGCTTAGGGACAGGGGGTAGCGAAAATGAGCAGTTCTTC
CDR3aa: CASSLGTGGSENEQFF

j_gene: TRBJ2-7
abundance: NA
v_gene: TRBV5-1
d_gene: TRBD1
CDR3nt: TGCGCCAGCAGCCAAAGGACAGGGGGAAATTACGAGCAGTACTTC
CDR3aa: CASSQRTGGNYEQYF

j_gene: TRBJ2-6
abundance: NA
v_gene: TRBV5-1
d_gene: NA
CDR3nt: TGCGCCAGCAGCTCCTCAGGGGTCTCTGGGGCCAACGTCCTGACTTTC
CDR3aa: CASSSSGVSGANVLTF

j_gene: TRBJ2-1
abundance: NA
v_gene: TRBV5-1
d_gene: NA
CDR3nt: TGCGCCAGCAGATCCCGGAGCTACAATGAGCAGTTCTTC
CDR3aa: CASRSRSYNEQFF

j_gene: TRBJ2-5
abundance: NA
v_gene: TRBV5-8
d_gene: TRBD1
CDR3nt: TGTGCCAGCAGCCCCGGGACAGGGGGCATAGAGACCCAGTACTTC
CDR3aa: CASSPGTGGIETQYF

j_gene: TRBJ1-2
abundance: NA
v_gene: TRBV18
d_gene: TRBD1
CDR3nt: TGTGCCAGCTCACCCATAGGACAGGGAGGGTATGGCTACACCTTC
CDR3aa: CASSPIGQGGYGYTF

j_gene: TRBJ2-3
abundance: NA
v_gene: TRBV3-1/TRBV3-2
d_gene: NA
CDR3nt: TGTGCCAGCAGCCAAGCGGCGGGGACCGCCACAGATACGCAGTATTTT
CDR3aa: CASSQAAGTATDTQYF

j_gene: TRBJ2-3
abundance: once
v_gene: TRBV27
d_gene: TRBD2
CDR3nt: TGTGCCACTAGGCGGGAGGGGTTCACAGGAACGCAGTATTTT
CDR3aa: CATRREGFTGTQYF

j_gene: TRBJ2-3
abundance: once
v_gene: TRBV5-1
d_gene: TRBD2
CDR3nt: TGCGCCAGCAGCCACGGGGCGGGAGTGCGAACAGATACGCAGTATTTT
CDR3aa: CASSHGAGVRTDTQYF

j_gene: TRBJ2-7
abundance: NA
v_gene: TRBV18
d_gene: TRBD2
CDR3nt: TGTGCCAGCTCACCAAGAACTAGCGCCGCCTACGAGCAGTACTTC
CDR3aa: CASSPRTSAAYEQYF

j_gene: TRBJ2-5
abundance: NA
v_gene: TRBV19
d_gene: NA
CDR3nt: TGTGCCAGTAGTCCTATCTCTGACAGGTCCGGGAAGACCCAGTACTTC
CDR3aa: CASSPISDRSGKTQYF

j_gene: TRBJ2-5
abundance: NA
v_gene: TRBV14
d_gene: TRBD1
CDR3nt: TGTGCCAGCAGCGGACGGTACAGGGGGGAGACCCAGTACTTC
CDR3aa: CASSGRYRGETQYF

j_gene: TRBJ2-4
abundance: NA
v_gene: TRBV19
d_gene: TRBD2
CDR3nt: TGTGCCAGTAGTAGGACTAGAGCCAAAAACATTCAGTACTTC
CDR3aa: CASSRTRAKNIQYF

j_gene: TRBJ1-5
abundance: NA
v_gene: TRBV19
d_gene: NA
CDR3nt: TGTGCCAGTAGTATAATCGGTTCGCAGCCCCAGCATTTT
CDR3aa: CASSIIGSQPQHF

j_gene: TRBJ2-3
abundance: few
v_gene: TRBV7-3
d_gene: TRBD2
CDR3nt: TGTGCCAGCAGCTTAAGGGGGACTAGCTGGGATTTT
CDR3aa: CASSLRGTSWDF

j_gene: TRBJ1-2
abundance: NA
v_gene: TRBV5-8
d_gene: TRBD1
CDR3nt: TGTGCCAGCAGCACCCCGGACAGGGTCTTCGGCTACACCTTC
CDR3aa: CASSTPDRVFGYTF

j_gene: TRBJ2-2
abundance: NA
v_gene: TRBV13
d_gene: TRBD2
CDR3nt: TGTGCCAGCAGCCGCCGAGCGGGGGGGAGCACCGGGGAGCTGTTTTTT
CDR3aa: CASSRRAGGSTGELFF

j_gene: TRBJ2-4
abundance: NA
v_gene: TRBV3-1/TRBV3-2
d_gene: TRBD1
CDR3nt: TGTGCCAGCAGTCGGACAGGGGGCTCCAAAAACATTCAGTACTTC
CDR3aa: CASSRTGGSKNIQYF

j_gene: TRBJ2-2
abundance: NA
v_gene: TRBV16
d_gene: TRBD1
CDR3nt: TGTGCCAGCAGCCGAAGGGGACAGGGCAACACCGGGGAGCTGTTTTTT
CDR3aa: CASSRRGQGNTGELFF

j_gene: TRBJ1-2
abundance: NA
v_gene: TRBV7-6
d_gene: NA
CDR3nt: TGTGCCAGCAGCTTAGCACCGGGGGGCGCTAACTATGGCTACACCTTC
CDR3aa: CASSLAPGGANYGYTF

j_gene: TRBJ2-7
abundance: NA
v_gene: TRBV7-2
d_gene: NA
CDR3nt: TGTGCCAGCAGCCGCACTACCCTCTACGAGCAGTACTTC
CDR3aa: CASSRTTLYEQYF

j_gene: TRBJ2-4
abundance: NA
v_gene: TRBV5-5
d_gene: NA
CDR3nt: TGTGCCAGCAGCACCCAGGGTCCTGCCAAAAACATTCAGTACTTC
CDR3aa: CASSTQGPAKNIQYF

j_gene: TRBJ2-5
abundance: NA
v_gene: TRBV5-4
d_gene: TRBD1
CDR3nt: TGTGCCAGCAGCTTGCGGACAGGGGGCTATGAGACCCAGTACTTC
CDR3aa: CASSLRTGGYETQYF

j_gene: TRBJ2-1
abundance: NA
v_gene: TRBV11-3
d_gene: TRBD2
CDR3nt: TGTGCCAGCAGCCCCGCTAGCGGGAGGGCCTACAATGAGCAGTTCTTC
CDR3aa: CASSPASGRAYNEQFF

j_gene: TRBJ2-5
abundance: NA
v_gene: TRBV5-1
d_gene: TRBD1
CDR3nt: TGCGCCAGCAGCCCGCACCGGGACAGGGGAGCAGAGACCCAGTACTTC
CDR3aa: CASSPHRDRGAETQYF

j_gene: TRBJ2-3
abundance: NA
v_gene: TRBV7-6
d_gene: TRBD2
CDR3nt: TGTGCCAGCAGCTTAGGACTAGCGGGATACACAGATACGCAGTATTTT
CDR3aa: CASSLGLAGYTDTQYF

j_gene: TRBJ1-5
abundance: NA
v_gene: TRBV5-5
d_gene: NA
CDR3nt: TGTGCCAGCAGCTTATATAGCAATCAGCCCCAGCATTTT
CDR3aa: CASSLYSNQPQHF

j_gene: TRBJ2-1
abundance: NA
v_gene: TRBV19
d_gene: TRBD2
CDR3nt: TGTGCCAGTAAAAGCGGGAGCGGTGGTGAGCAGTTCTTC
CDR3aa: CASKSGSGGEQFF

j_gene: TRBJ2-1
abundance: once
v_gene: TRBV5-4
d_gene: TRBD1
CDR3nt: TGTGCCAGCAGAGCCGGGACAGGGGTATACAATGAGCAGTTCTTC
CDR3aa: CASRAGTGVYNEQFF

j_gene: TRBJ2-3
abundance: once
v_gene: TRBV2
d_gene: TRBD1
CDR3nt: TGTGCCAGCAGTGTGGTGACAGGGGGCGCAGATACGCAGTATTTT
CDR3aa: CASSVVTGGADTQYF